These 3 T cell receptor beta chains came from one sample sequenced in a study of graft-versus-host responses after intestinal transplantation. Libraries were prepared by immunoSEQ multiplex PCR; TCRdb keeps only in-frame clonotypes and omits some of them. The table shows 70,000 to 95,000 clones, with under 90% occurring only once. These receptors are not linked to any known antigen. Sequences were derived from unstimulated CD4+ T cells sorted from spleen or lymph node cells, sampled before intestinal transplant. All receptors derive from a human donor who received an intestinal transplant.

This clone has just one count. The chain combines TRBV4-1 with TRBJ1-2; TRBD1 matches 8 bases. CDR1 is MGHRA, CDR2 YSYEKL, per germline. The CDR3 covers 13 residues. Losses at the gene ends were 3 bases for V and 6 bases for J; bases not matched to a gene: 3. The CDR3: CASSHQGADGYTF. CDR3 nucleotide sequence: TGCGCCAGCAGCCACCAGGGGGCGGATGGCTACACCTTC.

DNA of the CDR3: TGTGCCAGCAGGGGGACACCAAACACTGAAGCTTTCTTT. It specifies CASRGTPNTEAFF. The genes are TRBV6-4 and TRBJ1-1; perhaps TRBD1 as D (6 bases). The germline V gene encodes CDR1 MRHNA and CDR2 SNTAGT. V was trimmed by 6 bases and J by 2 bases, leaving 10 bases between them. The CDR3 runs 13 residues.

This chain uses TRBV5-1 with TRBJ2-3, with D possibly TRBD2 on 7 matching bases. The CDR3 totals 14 residues. Trimming took 0 bases from V and 5 from J, leaving 10 bases between them. Germline V gene data show CDR1 as SGHRS and CDR2 as YFSETQ. CDR3 amino acids: CASSLEGGLDTQYF. The CDR3 DNA is TGCGCCAGCAGCTTGGAGGGGGGGCTAGATACGCAGTATTTT.